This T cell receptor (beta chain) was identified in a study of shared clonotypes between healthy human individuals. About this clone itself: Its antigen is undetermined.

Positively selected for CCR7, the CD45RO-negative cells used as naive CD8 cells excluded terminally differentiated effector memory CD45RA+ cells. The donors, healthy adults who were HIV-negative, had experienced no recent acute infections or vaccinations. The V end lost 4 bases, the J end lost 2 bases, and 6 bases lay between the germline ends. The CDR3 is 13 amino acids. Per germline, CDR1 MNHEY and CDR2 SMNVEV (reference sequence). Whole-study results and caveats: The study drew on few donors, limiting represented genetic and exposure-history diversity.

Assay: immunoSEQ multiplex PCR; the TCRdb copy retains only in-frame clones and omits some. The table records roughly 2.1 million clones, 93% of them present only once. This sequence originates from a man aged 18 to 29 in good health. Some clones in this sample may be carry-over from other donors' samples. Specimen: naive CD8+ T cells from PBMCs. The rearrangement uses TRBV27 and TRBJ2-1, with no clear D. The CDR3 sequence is CASSYQTYNEQFF. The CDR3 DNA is TGTGCCAGCAGTTACCAGACCTACAATGAGCAGTTCTTC.